The rows below give T cell receptor beta chains drawn from one sample of a study of T cells in Graves' hyperthyroidism and ophthalmopathy. TCRdb recomputed calls from the multiplex PCR reads with MiXCR, one row per CDR3 protein. The top ten clones hold under 7% of a sample with 550,000 to 650,000 distinct CDR3 sequences, approximately 15% of them seen once. The sample comprised blood. The origin of the receptors is a woman younger than 45 with Graves' hyperthyroidism that later progressed to Graves' ophthalmopathy. Each CDR3 is given with its conserved first and last residue. A D gene is named only where the DNA matches it firmly. A row's size may be missing; if present it is once, few, many or a size class.

TRBV6-1	few	TRBJ1-5	.	CASSELGGRGQPQHF	TGTGCCAGCAGTGAACTCGGGGGGCGCGGGCAGCCCCAGCATTTT
TRBV25-1	.	TRBJ2-5	TRBD2	CASSEGGRLAGGGETQYF	TGTGCCAGCAGTGAAGGCGGCCGGCTAGCGGGAGGCGGGGAGACCCAGTACTTC
TRBV6-5	many	TRBJ2-7	TRBD2	CASSYSKGAGLAVNSYEQYF	TGTGCCAGCAGTTACTCGAAAGGTGCTGGGCTAGCGGTCAACTCCTACGAGCAGTACTTC
TRBV7-2	many	TRBJ2-7	TRBD2	CASTTTAAGLAGTYEQYF	TGTGCCAGCACTACAACGGCCGCCGGACTAGCGGGGACCTACGAGCAGTACTTC
TRBV6-2/TRBV6-3	many	TRBJ2-7	.	CASSYQAGPYEQYF	TGTGCCAGCAGTTACCAGGCAGGCCCCTACGAGCAGTACTTC
TRBV19	many	TRBJ2-2	.	CASSIVRTANTGELFF	TGTGCCAGTAGTATCGTTCGGACAGCGAACACCGGGGAGCTGTTTTTT
TRBV24-1	.	TRBJ1-2	.	CATSDFPANYGYAF	TGTGCCACCAGTGATTTCCCGGCTAACTATGGCTACGCCTTC
TRBV12-3/TRBV12-4	many	TRBJ1-3	TRBD1	CALNRDSSGNTIYF	TGTGCCCTGAACCGGGACAGCTCTGGAAACACCATATATTTT
TRBV11-2	many	TRBJ2-2	.	CASSIPFSGELFF	TGTGCCAGCAGCATCCCCTTCTCCGGGGAGCTGTTTTTT
TRBV2	many	TRBJ1-5	.	CASSESQPSQPQHF	TGTGCCAGCAGTGAGTCGCAGCCGAGTCAGCCCCAGCATTTT
TRBV28	many	TRBJ1-1	.	CASLIRGGPAEAFF	TGTGCCAGCCTTATCCGGGGGGGCCCCGCTGAAGCTTTCTTT
TRBV7-8	many	TRBJ2-1	TRBD2	CASSFSGSNEQFF	TGTGCCAGCAGCTTTAGCGGGAGTAATGAGCAGTTCTTC
TRBV12-3/TRBV12-4	many	TRBJ2-7	.	CASSLIGSEQYF	TGTGCCAGCAGTCTCATCGGGTCCGAGCAGTACTTC
TRBV2	many	TRBJ2-3	.	CASSELARQGDTQYF	TGTGCCAGCAGTGAACTAGCCCGGCAAGGAGATACGCAGTATTTT
TRBV5-6	few	TRBJ2-3	TRBD1	CASSWGQVATDTQYF	TGTGCCAGCAGCTGGGGACAGGTAGCTACAGATACGCAGTATTTT
TRBV7-3	many	TRBJ2-1	.	CASSGSRTDYNEQFF	TGTGCCAGCAGCGGGTCACGGACAGACTACAATGAGCAGTTCTTC
TRBV20-1	many	TRBJ1-6	TRBD1	CSAFRLGQENNSPLHF	TGCAGTGCCTTTCGGCTGGGACAGGAAAATAATTCACCCCTCCACTTT
TRBV7-9	few	TRBJ1-2	.	CASSTERAGNYGYTF	TGTGCCAGCAGCACGGAACGGGCAGGGAACTATGGCTACACCTTC
TRBV9	.	TRBJ2-2	TRBD2	CASSPRTSGSNGELFF	TGTGCCAGCAGCCCCCGGACTAGCGGGAGTAACGGGGAGCTGTTTTTT
TRBV7-3	many	TRBJ2-1	.	CASSLGDFRGLYNEQFF	TGTGCCAGCAGCTTAGGGGACTTCCGGGGGTTGTACAATGAGCAGTTCTTC
TRBV10-1	many	TRBJ2-6	TRBD2	CASSEEAGGSGANVLTF	TGCGCCAGCAGTGAAGAAGCGGGAGGATCAGGGGCCAACGTCCTGACTTTC
TRBV7-2	once	TRBJ2-1	.	CASSPDRGWDEQFF	TGTGCCAGCAGCCCAGATAGGGGCTGGGATGAGCAGTTCTTC
TRBV10-3	many	TRBJ2-2	.	CAITTVLTGELFF	TGTGCCATCACGACAGTCCTCACCGGGGAGCTGTTTTTT
TRBV15	many	TRBJ2-3	.	CATSRDKRVASTDTQYF	TGTGCCACCAGCAGAGACAAGCGGGTAGCTAGCACAGATACGCAGTATTTT
TRBV5-1	many	TRBJ1-1	.	CASYGAGMNTEAFF	TGCGCCAGCTACGGTGCGGGGATGAACACTGAAGCTTTCTTT
TRBV6-1	many	TRBJ2-3	.	CASKWSRPTTAGSTDTQYF	TGTGCCAGCAAGTGGTCCCGACCTACCACTGCCGGATCCACAGATACGCAGTATTTT
TRBV9	many	TRBJ2-7	.	CASSVGWQGYEQYF	TGTGCCAGCAGCGTAGGATGGCAGGGGTACGAGCAGTACTTC
TRBV15	many	TRBJ2-3	.	CATSRDQGADTQYF	TGTGCCACCAGCAGAGATCAGGGCGCAGATACGCAGTATTTT
TRBV20-1	.	TRBJ2-3	TRBD2	CSASRTSGDTDTQYF	TGCAGTGCCAGTCGGACTAGCGGAGACACAGATACGCAGTATTTT
TRBV19	.	TRBJ2-7	.	CASSTDAMVYEQYF	TGTGCCAGTAGTACGGACGCAATGGTCTACGAGCAGTACTTC
TRBV20-1	many	TRBJ2-7	TRBD2	CSARTPAGGLYEQYF	TGCAGTGCCAGAACCCCAGCGGGAGGTCTGTACGAGCAGTACTTC
TRBV12-3/TRBV12-4	.	TRBJ2-1	.	CASLFGGSNNEQFF	TGTGCCAGCCTCTTCGGGGGATCAAACAATGAGCAGTTCTTC
TRBV5-1	many	TRBJ2-1	TRBD2	CASSQAGDPSYNEQFF	TGCGCCAGCAGCCAAGCGGGAGATCCCTCCTACAATGAGCAGTTCTTC
TRBV12-3/TRBV12-4	many	TRBJ2-7	TRBD1	CASRSLRGKEQYF	TGTGCCAGCAGGAGCCTCAGGGGGAAGGAGCAGTACTTC